This T cell receptor beta chain was identified during a study of cytomegalovirus exposure and HLA in healthy donors. General observations from the study: A later analysis, which compared TCR beta chains of equal frequency, found the HLA-associated ones more clonally expanded. Sequencing depth across donors, presence/absence analyses assumed, was roughly uniform.

Donors counted as nominally healthy when sampled, yet unrecorded immune exposures were likely. This CDR3 is built from 16 residues. CDR1 and CDR2 (germline): SGHVS, FNYEAQ. Between the trimmed V and J ends, which lost 1 base and 4 bases, there was a span of 14 bases. A note on this clone: Antigen: not known.

Amplification used 60 Vbeta primers and 13 Jbeta primers. The authors' processing: About 10 million of roughly 81 million unique TCR beta chains were shared, per a later count. Generated by immunoSEQ multiplex PCR, the TCRdb table keeps only in-frame clones and is missing some. V and J calls plus clone size are reproduced from that table; the DNA served to infer D and trimming. Of approximately 200,000 clones listed, 75% to 85% are singletons. V gene TRBV7-6 combines with J gene TRBJ1-3; maybe TRBD1 (5 bases). The receptor was isolated from a girl under 18 in good health and CMV-seropositive. Sequencing input: PBMCs. CDR3 DNA: TGTGCCAGCAGCTTAGGGGGGACTTGGGGAGGAAACACCATATATTTT. It codes for CASSLGGTWGGNTIYF.